This TCR beta chain is from a study of blood T cell repertoires in COVID-19. Study-wide background: Both acute and convalescent COVID-19 samples were obtained from the United States, Italy and Spain. Sources were T cells, B-cell-depleted T cells, or PBMCs; the material itself was cDNA or gDNA.

Per the authors' pipeline: Cell counts per sample came from amplifying reference gene primers. Data came from immunoSEQ multiplex PCR; TCRdb stores just in-frame clones and leaves some out. That table gives V, J and clone size, and the DNA gave D and trimming. Of 350,000 or so clones listed, 90% are singletons. This CDR3 spans 15 amino acids. V shed 3 bases, J shed 2 bases, and the junction held 4 bases outside the gene matches. The germline CDR1 and CDR2 sequences are MNHEY and SMNVEV (reference sequence). Sequences were obtained from peripheral blood. The rearrangement joins TRBV27 to TRBJ1-5; TRBD1 aligns across 7 bases. This TCR came from a young man with active or convalescent COVID-19. The CDR3 nucleotides read TGTGCCAGCAGTTTGGAAGGGACAGGCAATCAGCCCCAGCATTTT. Its translation is CASSLEGTGNQPQHF.